The next 5 T cell receptor beta chains were all read from a single sample in a study of shared clonotypes between healthy human individuals. The assay was immunoSEQ multiplex PCR, and TCRdb's table has in-frame clones only and misses some. The sample includes under 2,500,000 clones, approximately 94% of them seen just once. The sample was naive CD4+ T cells sorted from blood. The subset was: CD45RA+ positively selected. The receptors derive from a man younger than 35 in good health.

The chain uses TRBV18 and TRBJ1-4; no clear D. The V gene lost 5 bases and the J gene lost 5 bases, with 12 bases spanning the gap. The CDR3 sequence is 14 residues long. From germline, CDR1 is KGHSH and CDR2 LQKENI. The CDR3 loop reads CASSNFDANEKLFF. The CDR3 coding sequence is TGTGCCAGCTCAAACTTTGATGCGAATGAAAAACTGTTTTTT.

This clone occurred a few times. The genes are TRBV12-5 and TRBJ2-4, with a possible D match to TRBD2 (7 bases). Germline V gene sequence: CDR1 LGHNT, CDR2 FRNRAP. V gave up 9 bases and J gave up 0 bases, with 12 bases separating them. The CDR3 covers 14 residues. The CDR3 reads CASAGDKAKNIQYF. CDR3 nucleotides: TGTGCTAGCGCGGGGGACAAAGCCAAAAACATTCAGTACTTC.

This clone was detected only once. The V gene is TRBV19, the J gene TRBJ2-3; D is perhaps TRBD2 (6 bases). V was shortened by 7 bases and J by 2 bases, with 19 bases between the two germline ends. The CDR3 is 16 residues long. The germline gives CDR1 LNHDA, CDR2 SQIVND (reference sequence). This CDR3 is CASNPGTWDSTDTQYF. The CDR3 bases are TGTGCCAGTAATCCTGGGACTTGGGACTCCACAGATACGCAGTATTTT.

This chain uses TRBV5-4 with TRBJ1-2; D perhaps matches TRBD1 (5 bases). Trimming left V 5 bases short and J 6 bases short, with 17 bases between. In germline, CDR1 is SGHNT, CDR2 YYREEE (reference sequence). This CDR3 has 14 residues. The CDR3 sequence is CASSNPGKGNGYTF. In nucleotides, the CDR3 is TGTGCCAGCAGTAATCCAGGGAAGGGGAATGGCTACACCTTC.

The V call is TRBV2, the J call TRBJ1-2; 7 bases match TRBD1. The germline V gene encodes CDR1 SNHLY and CDR2 FYNNEI. The CDR3 has 14 amino acids. V trimming: 5 bases; J trimming: 4 bases; junction bases outside the gene matches: 7. CDR3 loop: CASSLIRDSYGYTF. CDR3 nucleotide sequence: TGTGCCAGCAGTCTTATTAGGGACAGCTATGGCTACACCTTC.